This TCR beta chain was documented in a study of T cells after yellow fever vaccination. This CDR3 has 16 amino acids. Trimming took 6 bases from V and 10 from J, leaving 22 bases between them. TCRdb recomputed calls from the 5' RACE reads with MiXCR, one row per CDR3 protein. The data hold some 670,000 distinct CDR3 sequences, with around 12% observed a single time. Material: PBMCs, obtained on the day of the yellow fever booster vaccination. This sequence was found in a man in his thirties or forties who received the YFV17D yellow fever vaccine. This chain links TRBV12-3 or TRBV12-4 with TRBJ1-6, with D possibly TRBD1 on 5 matching bases. As DNA, the CDR3 is TGTGCCAGCAGATGGGGACCGTCTAGGACGGGATCACCCCTCCACTTT. As protein: CASRWGPSRTGSPLHF.